Given below is one T cell receptor beta chain in context. The antigen it binds to is not known. No base quality information exists; no much larger clone differs at one position. The entry originates in a study of CD8+ T cells in alopecia areata (dated by TCRdb to 2016 to 2019). Broadly, across the study: Treated patients were enrolled in an open-label pilot trial of oral tofacitinib at 5 to 10 mg twice daily for moderate-to-severe alopecia areata. Patients stayed on tofacitinib for 6 to 18 months and then had 6 months of follow-up off drug so that delayed response and recurrence could be assessed. Disease severity in treated patients was measured with the SALT score, which quantifies the percentage of affected scalp surface area. High-throughput TCRbeta sequencing was used to examine T cell clonal expansion in alopecia areata in both the C3H/HeJ mouse model and human patients. Scalp tissue and sorted CD4+ and CD8+ peripheral blood T cells from patchy and totalis/universalis alopecia areata patients and from healthy controls were covered by human TCRbeta sequencing. Patients on tofacitinib were biopsied at baseline and after 4 and 24 weeks of treatment, and several of the patients also had a later scalp biopsy. Scalp clonality was compared among normal scalp (n=4), patchy alopecia areata scalp (n=8), and alopecia totalis/universalis scalp (n=8). The RNA source kit depended on sample type: the PAXgene miRNA kit for fixed scalp, the miRNeasy kit for PBMCs, and the RNeasy kit for mouse skin. TCRbeta CDR3 regions were amplified by immunoSEQ multiplex PCR with 35 Vbeta forward and 13 Jbeta reverse primers. The paper's findings and limits, for the study overall: Scalp TCR repertoire analysis is complicated because resident alphabeta T cells in normal human skin are also sequenced, whereas mouse skin is dominated by gammadelta T cells. Compared with normal scalp, lesional scalp, particularly in alopecia totalis/universalis, had higher clonality and more expanded CD8+ clones, which suggests antigenic drive. Tofacitinib significantly lowered scalp clonality and the number of expanded CD8+ clones among the top 100 scalp clones. Shared TCR sequences between patients were less evident than in mice, which may be partly attributable to HLA diversity in the patient population. During tofacitinib treatment, many expanded lesional clones stuck around in both scalp and blood, and this persistence may partly explain why relapse happens after treatment is stopped. Because the treated cohort was small and had just a single nonresponder, larger studies are needed to establish links between baseline CD8+ expansion and response.

CDR1 and CDR2, per the germline V gene, are LGHNA and YSLEER. The CDR3 holds 13 amino acids from the cysteine to the phenylalanine. Just CDR3 DNA is preserved here, 39 bases in frame from base 1. Between the V and J ends, shortened by 0 bases and 5 bases respectively, the junction contains 7 bases. Libraries were constructed by the immunoSEQ multiplex PCR assay. To provide template for TCR sequencing, every sample had RNA extracted and reverse transcribed into cDNA. SuperScript III was used to make first-strand cDNA, primed with a 2:1 mix of oligo-dT and random hexamers. A synthetic immune receptor repertoire was used to measure amplification bias, and any remaining bias was corrected computationally. The published analysis was carried out like this. Raw reads were preprocessed for error removal, and CDR3 was defined according to IMGT conventions as running from the conserved cysteine to phenylalanine. Clonality was computed by normalizing Shannon entropy by log2 of the number of productive unique TCRs and subtracting the result from 1. CD4 or CD8 identity of scalp clones was inferred by cross-referencing scalp TCRbeta sequences with sorted blood CD4 and CD8 repertoires. The immuneACCESS repertoire file appears here via TCRdb, limited to in-frame rearrangements. These files lack a portion of the clones; in checked studies, under half of the deficit traces to unresolved V genes, and the cause of the others is not known. The DNA was the basis for D and trimming; V, J and clone size are from that table. The sample contains more than 150,000 clones, about half of them found a single time. Around 9.1% of the sample rests with the top ten.

Read against the paper, the sample's treatment or condition label means: oral pan-JAK inhibitor, 5-10 mg twice daily. Peripheral blood and lesional scalp punch biopsies were obtained from patients with alopecia areata. After PBMCs were isolated by density centrifugation and stained for CD3, CD4 and CD8, a FACSAria was used to sort CD4+ and CD8+ T cells. This sample comprised CD8+ T cells sorted from blood, obtained between weeks 51 and 52, from a patient treated with tofacitinib. The TCR comes from a human donor with alopecia areata. Rearrangement joined TRBV4-3 to TRBJ1-2, with no D gene named confidently. This receptor has the CDR3 CASSQEGRYGYTF. The DNA sequence reads TGCGCCAGCAGCCAAGAAGGTCGGTATGGCTACACCTTC.